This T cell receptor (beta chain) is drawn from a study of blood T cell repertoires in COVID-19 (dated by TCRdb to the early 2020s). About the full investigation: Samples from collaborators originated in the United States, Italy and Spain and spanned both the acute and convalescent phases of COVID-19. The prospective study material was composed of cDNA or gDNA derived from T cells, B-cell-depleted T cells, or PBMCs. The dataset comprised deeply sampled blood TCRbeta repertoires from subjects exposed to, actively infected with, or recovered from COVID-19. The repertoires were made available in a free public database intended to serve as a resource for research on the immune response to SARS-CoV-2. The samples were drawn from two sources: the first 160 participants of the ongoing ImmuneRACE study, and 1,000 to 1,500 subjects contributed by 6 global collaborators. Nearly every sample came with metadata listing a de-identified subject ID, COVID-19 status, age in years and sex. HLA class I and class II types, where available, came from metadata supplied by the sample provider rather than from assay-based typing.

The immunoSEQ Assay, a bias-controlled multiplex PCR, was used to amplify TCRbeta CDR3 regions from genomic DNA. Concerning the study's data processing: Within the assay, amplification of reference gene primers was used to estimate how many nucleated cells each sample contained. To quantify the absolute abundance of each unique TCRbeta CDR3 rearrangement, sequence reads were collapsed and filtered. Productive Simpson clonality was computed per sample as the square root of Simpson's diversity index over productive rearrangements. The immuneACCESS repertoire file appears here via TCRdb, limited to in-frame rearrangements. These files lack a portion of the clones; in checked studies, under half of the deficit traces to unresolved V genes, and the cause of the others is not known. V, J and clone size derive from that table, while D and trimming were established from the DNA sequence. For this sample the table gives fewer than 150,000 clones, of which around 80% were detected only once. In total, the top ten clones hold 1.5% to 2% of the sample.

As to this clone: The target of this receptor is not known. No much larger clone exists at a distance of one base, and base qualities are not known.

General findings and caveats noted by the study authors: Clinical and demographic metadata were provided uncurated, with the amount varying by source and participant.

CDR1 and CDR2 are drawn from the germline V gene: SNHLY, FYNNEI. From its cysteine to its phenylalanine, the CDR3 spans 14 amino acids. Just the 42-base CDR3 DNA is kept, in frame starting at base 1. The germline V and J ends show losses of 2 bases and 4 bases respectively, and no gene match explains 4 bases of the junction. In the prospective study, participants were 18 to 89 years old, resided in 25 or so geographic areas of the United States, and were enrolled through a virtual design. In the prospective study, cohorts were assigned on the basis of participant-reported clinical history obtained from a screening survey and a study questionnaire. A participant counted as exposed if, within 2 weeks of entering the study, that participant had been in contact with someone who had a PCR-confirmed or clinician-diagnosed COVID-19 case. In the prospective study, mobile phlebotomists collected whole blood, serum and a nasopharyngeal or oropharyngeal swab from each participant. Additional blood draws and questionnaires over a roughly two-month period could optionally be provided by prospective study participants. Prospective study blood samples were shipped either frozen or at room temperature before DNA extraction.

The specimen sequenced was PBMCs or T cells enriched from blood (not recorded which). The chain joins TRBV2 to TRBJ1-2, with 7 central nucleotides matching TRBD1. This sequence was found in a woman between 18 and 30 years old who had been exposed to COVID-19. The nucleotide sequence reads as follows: TGTGCCAGCAGTGAAAGGGACAGCGGCTATGGCTACACCTTC. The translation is CASSERDSGYGYTF. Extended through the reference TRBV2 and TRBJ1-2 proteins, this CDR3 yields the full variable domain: EPEVTQTPSHQVTQMGQEVILRCVPISNHLYFYWYRQILGQKVEFLVSFYNNEISEKSEIFDDQFSVERPDGSNFTLKIRSTKLEDSAMYFCASSERDSGYGYTFGSGTRLTVV.